This paragraph covers one T cell receptor (beta chain) sequence. This entry is derived from a study of shared clonotypes between healthy human individuals. Trimming removed 3 bases from V and 0 bases from J, with 9 bases in between. The CDR3 has 14 residues. Per germline, CDR1 SEHNR and CDR2 FQNEAQ (reference sequence). Data came from immunoSEQ multiplex PCR; TCRdb stores just in-frame clones and leaves some out. Among fewer than 2.5 million clones listed, more than 85% were seen once. Sequences were obtained from naive CD4+ T cells from PBMCs. Subset meaning: CD45RA+ positively selected. The chain employs TRBV7-9 and TRBJ2-7; no definite D call. The receptor comes from a man between 18 and 35 years old in good health. Some clones in this sample may be carry-over from other donors' samples. For the CDR3, the DNA is TGTGCCAGCAGCTTGGGGTTAACCTCCTACGAGCAGTACTTC. Translation gives CASSLGLTSYEQYF.